These 21 T cell receptor beta chains were sequenced from one sample in a study of control samples from healthy donors and cancer patients. The method was immunoSEQ multiplex PCR; TCRdb's version includes in-frame clones alone and lacks a portion of them. Of 150,000 to 200,000 clones listed, roughly nine tenths are singletons. Sequences were obtained from blood. Receptors originate from a woman between 25 and 40 years old in good health.

The CDR3 loop is CASGTGNSPLHF. The DNA for the CDR3 is TGTGCCAGTGGGACAGGGAATTCACCCCTCCACTTT. V is TRBV19 and J is TRBJ1-6; 9 bases line up with TRBD1. Per germline, CDR1 LNHDA and CDR2 SQIVND (reference sequence). The CDR3 has 12 amino acids. V was pared by 8 bases and J by 7 bases, with 0 bases of the junction left unmatched. Full variable domain (remainder filled in from reference TRBV19 and TRBJ1-6): DGGITQSPKYLFRKEGQNVTLSCEQNLNHDAMYWYRQDPGQGLRLIYYSQIVNDFQKGDIAEGYSVSREKKESFPLTVTSAQKNPTAFYLCASGTGNSPLHFGNGTRLTVT.

The chain recombines TRBV6-2 or TRBV6-3 with TRBJ2-7; unclear D gene. Trimming removed 1 base at V and 0 bases at J, with 10 bases between. Per germline, CDR1 MNHEY and CDR2 SVGEGT. The CDR3 extends over 15 amino acids. The CDR3 sequence is CASSYFGSSSYEQYF. The CDR3 nucleotides are TGTGCCAGCAGTTACTTCGGGTCGAGCTCCTACGAGCAGTACTTC.

CDR3 nucleotides: TGTGCCAGCAGCTTAGAGCGGGAGCGGGATGAGCAGTTCTTC. This sequence encodes CASSLERERDEQFF. V and J are TRBV11-2 and TRBJ2-1, with 7 positions matching TRBD2. This CDR3 spans 14 amino acids. Per the germline V gene, CDR1 is SGHAT and CDR2 is FQNNGV. Trimming cost V 0 bases and J 8 bases; bases outside gene matches: 4.

The V call is TRBV7-9, the J call TRBJ1-2; a possible D gene is TRBD1 (5 bases). Germline lookup yields CDR1 SEHNR and CDR2 FQNEAQ (reference sequence). The CDR3 sequence is 16 residues long. Trimming took off 0 bases at V and 3 bases at J, with 14 bases between the two ends. The CDR3 DNA follows: TGTGCCAGCAGCTTAGCGTTAGGGATAGGGGACTATGGCTACACCTTC. Protein product: CASSLALGIGDYGYTF.

The V call is TRBV6-1, the J call TRBJ1-2; D gene unclear. The V gene lost 3 bases and the J gene lost 2 bases, with 7 bases spanning the gap. The CDR3 consists of 13 residues. Germline-derived CDR1 and CDR2 are MNHNS and SASEGT. The CDR3 DNA reads TGTGCCAGCAGTGATCGCATAAACTATGGCTACACCTTC. Translating gives CASSDRINYGYTF.

V gene TRBV2 combines with J gene TRBJ2-5; tentatively, D is TRBD1 or TRBD2 (6 bases each). CDR3 size: 15 residues. Trimming removed 2 bases at V and 5 bases at J, with 15 bases between. Germline CDR1 is SNHLY and CDR2 is FYNNEI. The CDR3 DNA reads TGTGCCAGCAGTGAAAGAGGCCAGGGGAGGGAGACCCAGTACTTC. Residues: CASSERGQGRETQYF.

The chain joins TRBV20-1 to TRBJ2-7; TRBD2 matches 8 bases. The germline V gene encodes CDR1 DFQATT and CDR2 SNEGSKA (reference sequence). CDR3 length: 14 residues. V trimming: 3 bases; J trimming: 1 base; junction bases outside the gene matches: 5. CDR3: CSASLAGLSYEQYF. The CDR3 DNA reads TGCAGTGCTAGTCTAGCGGGTTTATCCTACGAGCAGTACTTC.

The V and J genes are TRBV2 and TRBJ2-3; D remains ambiguous. The germline V gene encodes CDR1 SNHLY and CDR2 FYNNEI. Trimming took off 1 base at V and 3 bases at J, with 8 bases between the two ends. The CDR3 consists of 14 residues. Written as DNA, the CDR3 is TGTGCCAGCAGTGAAGGAAAGCCGACAGATACGCAGTATTTT. Translated, it gives CASSEGKPTDTQYF. Looking up the rest from reference TRBV2 and TRBJ2-3 gives the full variable domain: EPEVTQTPSHQVTQMGQEVILRCVPISNHLYFYWYRQILGQKVEFLVSFYNNEISEKSEIFDDQFSVERPDGSNFTLKIRSTKLEDSAMYFCASSEGKPTDTQYFGPGTRLTVL.

J is TRBJ2-7 and V is TRBV7-6; 11 nucleotides line up with TRBD2. Germline CDR1 reads SGHVS; CDR2 reads FNYEAQ. The CDR3 has 16 amino acids. Trimming at V came to 2 bases and at J to 6 bases, leaving 9 bases not matched to a gene. The DNA of the CDR3 is TGTGCCAGCAGCTTATACTCTTCTAGCGGGAGGAGCGAGCAGTACTTC. Encoded protein: CASSLYSSSGRSEQYF. The entire variable domain, with the rest obtained from reference TRBV7-6 and TRBJ2-7, is as follows: GAGVSQSPRYKVTKRGQDVALRCDPISGHVSLYWYRQALGQGPEFLTYFNYEAQQDKSGLPNDRFSAERPEGSISTLTIQRTEQRDSAMYRCASSLYSSSGRSEQYFGPGTRLTVT.

J is TRBJ1-1 and V is TRBV7-9; no clear D gene. Germline V lookup: CDR1 SEHNR, CDR2 FQNEAQ (reference sequence). V was shortened by 1 base and J by 7 bases, with 10 bases between the two germline ends. The CDR3 runs 13 residues. For the CDR3, the DNA is TGTGCCAGCAGCTTAGAAGCTCAGCGTGAAGCTTTCTTT. Translating gives CASSLEAQREAFF.

The V call is TRBV10-3, the J call TRBJ2-4; D gene uncertain. This CDR3 contains 12 residues. V lost 0 bases and J lost 8, with 5 bases in between. The germline V gene has CDR1 ENHRY and CDR2 SYGVKD. DNA of the CDR3: TGTGCCATCAGTGAGTCGTCCGACATTCAGTACTTC. It encodes CAISESSDIQYF.

The V gene is TRBV3-1 (or the pseudogene TRBV3-2), the J gene TRBJ2-7; 8 nucleotides match TRBD2. The CDR3 is made up of 15 amino acids. V lost 0 bases, J lost 2 bases, and 3 bases stayed unmatched. Per germline, CDR1 LGHDT and CDR2 YNNKEL (reference sequence). CDR3 DNA: TGTGCCAGCAGCCAAGAACTACTAGCGGCCTACGAGCAGTACTTC. It specifies CASSQELLAAYEQYF.

The V gene is TRBV6-1, the J gene TRBJ1-2; 7 bases line up with TRBD1. Germline V gene lookup returns CDR1 MNHNS and CDR2 SASEGT. This CDR3 is 14 amino acids long. V lost 0 bases and J lost 7; bases outside the gene matches: 5. CDR3 coding DNA: TGTGCCAGCAGTGAAGCCCCGACAGGGCCTGGCTACACCTTC. Encoded protein: CASSEAPTGPGYTF.

The chain is built from TRBV5-1 and TRBJ2-5; D is uncertain. V was trimmed by 0 bases and J by 2 bases, leaving 5 bases between them. Per the germline V gene, CDR1 is SGHRS and CDR2 is YFSETQ. The CDR3 contains 13 residues. The CDR3 sequence is CASSLASQETQYF. The CDR3 DNA reads TGCGCCAGCAGCTTGGCAAGTCAAGAGACCCAGTACTTC.

The chain joins TRBV19 to TRBJ1-2; the match to TRBD1 covers 8 bases. Germline V gives CDR1 LNHDA, CDR2 SQIVND (reference sequence). With 5 bases clipped from V and 6 bases from J, the junction kept 8 bases outside the gene matches. CDR3 length equals 14 residues. The CDR3 region is CASSSDRGGNGYTF. The CDR3 region has the DNA TGTGCCAGTAGTTCCGACAGGGGCGGAAATGGCTACACCTTC.

On this clone: Different DNA sequences within this sample yield the same CDR3. V usage is TRBV4-3 and J usage is TRBJ2-5, with 11 positions matching TRBD2. Looked up from germline, CDR1 is LGHNA and CDR2 is YSLEER. V shed 1 base, J shed 5 bases, and the junction held 6 bases outside the gene matches. This CDR3 is built from 16 residues. The CDR3 bases are TGCGCCAGCAGCCAAGGGCTAGCGGGAGGAGCGGAGACCCAGTACTTC. Protein sequence: CASSQGLAGGAETQYF.

The chain combines TRBV7-3 with TRBJ2-1; 7 bases match TRBD2. This CDR3 has 16 amino acids. The J segment lost 3 bases and the V segment lost 0 bases, leaving 5 bases of the junction unmatched. Germline V gives CDR1 SGHTA, CDR2 FQGTGA. CDR3 sequence: CASSLTGREIYNEQFF. CDR3 DNA: TGTGCCAGCAGCTTAACGGGGCGGGAGATCTACAATGAGCAGTTCTTC.

The chain joins TRBV6-5 to TRBJ1-2, with D hard to call. The germline V gene encodes CDR1 MNHEY and CDR2 SVGAGI. The CDR3 loop spans 14 amino acids. Trimming pared 2 bases from V and 4 bases from J, leaving 11 bases between. CDR3 in amino acids: CASSYQAGPYGYTF. CDR3 sequence (DNA): TGTGCCAGCAGTTACCAGGCAGGACCCTATGGCTACACCTTC.

J is TRBJ2-5 and V is TRBV28, with D maybe TRBD2 (6 bases). The CDR3 is made up of 14 amino acids. Trimming left V 2 bases short and J 5 bases short, with 12 bases between. From germline, CDR1 is MDHEN and CDR2 SYDVKM. DNA of the CDR3: TGTGCCAGCAGTTTACTAGCGAGAGGTGAGACCCAGTACTTC. Translated: CASSLLARGETQYF.

In DNA form, the CDR3 reads TGTGCCACCAGTGATCGACTAGCGGGAGAGGGGGGCAATGAGCAGTTCTTC. Protein product: CATSDRLAGEGGNEQFF. The rearrangement joins TRBV24-1 to TRBJ2-1; 12 nucleotides line up with TRBD2. Germline CDR1 is KGHDR and CDR2 is SFDVKD. J gave up 6 bases and V 3 bases, and 8 bases lay outside the gene matches. The CDR3 sequence is 17 residues long.

This chain links TRBV28 with TRBJ1-1; a weak D match, TRBD1 (6 bases). V lost 2 bases and J 1 base, leaving 8 bases between the germline ends. The CDR3 is 14 amino acids. CDR1 MDHEN and CDR2 SYDVKM come from the germline V gene. The CDR3 DNA reads TGTGCCAGCAGTTTACAGGGGACGAACACTGAAGCTTTCTTT. Its protein product is CASSLQGTNTEAFF.